A selection of T cell receptor beta chains follows, all from one sample in a study of T cells in Graves' hyperthyroidism and ophthalmopathy. TCRdb re-called the multiplex PCR reads through MiXCR, storing one row per CDR3 protein. The sample shows some 460,000 distinct CDR3 sequences, approximately 14% of them seen only once. The sequenced sample consisted of blood. Source of these receptors: a woman aged 18-35 years with Graves' hyperthyroidism. Both conserved end residues are part of each CDR3. Fields, in order: D gene, clone size, J gene, V gene, CDR3 protein, CDR3 DNA. The D gene is left open where the match is weak. Clone size is not always given. Where it is, it says once, few, many or a class for expanded clones.

D: TRBD2
size: many
J: TRBJ2-5
V: TRBV20-1
CDR3: CSASPLAGRQETQYF
DNA: TGCAGTGCTAGCCCCCTAGCGGGTAGGCAAGAGACCCAGTACTTC

D: TRBD1
size: many
J: TRBJ2-6
V: TRBV12-3/TRBV12-4
CDR3: CASRSTGAGANVLTF
DNA: TGTGCCAGCAGATCAACAGGGGCCGGGGCCAACGTCCTGACTTTC

D: -
size: many
J: TRBJ2-2
V: TRBV11-2
CDR3: CASSYPYGTGELFF
DNA: TGTGCCAGCAGCTACCCCTACGGGACCGGGGAGCTGTTTTTT

D: -
size: few
J: TRBJ1-4
V: TRBV20-1
CDR3: CSARGLVGATNEKLFF
DNA: TGCAGTGCTAGAGGTTTGGTGGGTGCAACTAATGAAAAACTGTTTTTT

D: -
size: many
J: TRBJ1-1
V: TRBV20-1
CDR3: CSAPGTAHTEAFF
DNA: TGCAGTGCCCCGGGGACCGCGCACACTGAAGCTTTCTTT

D: TRBD1
size: many
J: TRBJ2-5
V: TRBV10-3
CDR3: CAISDRGQGGPVETQYF
DNA: TGTGCCATCAGTGACCGGGGACAGGGCGGACCTGTGGAGACCCAGTACTTC

D: TRBD1
size: many
J: TRBJ2-1
V: TRBV5-8
CDR3: CASSDRDRGPYNEQFF
DNA: TGTGCCAGCAGTGACCGAGACAGGGGCCCCTACAATGAGCAGTTCTTC

D: -
size: many
J: TRBJ1-5
V: TRBV27
CDR3: CASSLSSGDQPQHF
DNA: TGTGCCAGCAGTTTATCGTCAGGGGATCAGCCCCAGCATTTT

D: -
size: -
J: TRBJ2-5
V: TRBV7-6
CDR3: CASSLMGEETQYF
DNA: TGTGCCAGCAGCTTAATGGGGGAAGAGACCCAGTACTTC

D: TRBD1
size: many
J: TRBJ1-1
V: TRBV7-9
CDR3: CASSSTGQGWDTEAFF
DNA: TGTGCCAGCAGCTCAACCGGACAGGGGTGGGACACTGAAGCTTTCTTT

D: TRBD1
size: -
J: TRBJ1-3
V: TRBV7-2
CDR3: CASSWDSATGNTIYF
DNA: TGTGCCAGCAGCTGGGACAGCGCGACTGGAAACACCATATATTTT

D: TRBD1
size: -
J: TRBJ1-3
V: TRBV13
CDR3: CASSVWDSSGNTIYF
DNA: TGTGCCAGCAGTGTCTGGGACAGCTCTGGAAACACCATATATTTT

D: -
size: -
J: TRBJ2-7
V: TRBV5-1
CDR3: CASGRQDTGGAYEQYF
DNA: TGCGCCAGCGGTCGGCAGGACACCGGGGGCGCCTACGAGCAGTACTTC

D: TRBD2
size: many
J: TRBJ2-7
V: TRBV20-1
CDR3: CSATSGGVRDEQYF
DNA: TGCAGTGCAACTAGCGGGGGGGTCAGGGACGAGCAGTACTTC

D: -
size: few
J: TRBJ1-5
V: TRBV7-9
CDR3: CASSPQTSNQPQHF
DNA: TGTGCCAGCAGCCCCCAAACTTCTAATCAGCCCCAGCATTTT

D: TRBD1
size: -
J: TRBJ1-2
V: TRBV5-6
CDR3: CASSRDRGLYYGYTF
DNA: TGTGCCAGCAGCCGGGACAGGGGGCTTTACTATGGCTACACCTTC

D: TRBD1
size: many
J: TRBJ1-5
V: TRBV24-1
CDR3: CATSKGQGDYSNQPQHF
DNA: TGTGCCACCAGTAAGGGACAGGGGGACTATAGCAATCAGCCCCAGCATTTT

D: -
size: many
J: TRBJ2-5
V: TRBV20-1
CDR3: CSARAAYSKETQYF
DNA: TGCAGTGCTAGAGCGGCGTATAGCAAAGAGACCCAGTACTTC

D: TRBD2
size: many
J: TRBJ2-3
V: TRBV29-1
CDR3: CSVDTSGSLADTQYF
DNA: TGCAGCGTGGATACTAGCGGGAGTTTAGCAGATACGCAGTATTTT

D: -
size: many
J: TRBJ1-2
V: TRBV28
CDR3: CASSLPRHLYGYTF
DNA: TGTGCCAGCAGTTTGCCGCGGCACCTTTATGGCTACACCTTC

D: -
size: -
J: TRBJ1-2
V: TRBV12-3/TRBV12-4
CDR3: CASSLGEGLYGYTF
DNA: TGTGCCAGCAGCCTCGGGGAGGGTCTGTATGGCTACACCTTC

D: -
size: -
J: TRBJ2-7
V: TRBV20-1
CDR3: CSANRAHEQYF
DNA: TGCAGTGCTAACAGGGCCCACGAGCAGTACTTC

D: -
size: many
J: TRBJ2-7
V: TRBV20-1
CDR3: CSASPLAQTYEQYF
DNA: TGCAGTGCGTCCCCCTTGGCTCAAACCTACGAGCAGTACTTC

D: -
size: many
J: TRBJ1-1
V: TRBV18
CDR3: CASSPLEILTMNTEAFF
DNA: TGTGCCAGCTCACCTCTAGAAATCCTCACGATGAACACTGAAGCTTTCTTT

D: -
size: many
J: TRBJ2-7
V: TRBV13
CDR3: CASQEGGRSYEQYF
DNA: TGTGCCAGCCAGGAAGGTGGCCGATCCTACGAGCAGTACTTC

D: -
size: many
J: TRBJ2-6
V: TRBV7-3
CDR3: CASEQGSGANVLTF
DNA: TGTGCCAGCGAACAGGGCTCTGGGGCCAACGTCCTGACTTTC

D: -
size: -
J: TRBJ2-2
V: TRBV19
CDR3: CASNPRRGAGELFF
DNA: TGTGCCAGTAACCCCCGGCGGGGTGCCGGGGAGCTGTTTTTT

D: -
size: -
J: TRBJ2-2
V: TRBV24-1
CDR3: CATSDHRGNTGELFF
DNA: TGTGCCACCAGTGATCACCGGGGGAACACCGGGGAGCTGTTTTTT

D: -
size: -
J: TRBJ1-1
V: TRBV29-1
CDR3: CSVEGDRNTEALF
DNA: TGCAGCGTTGAGGGGGATCGGAACACTGAAGCTCTCTTT

D: -
size: many
J: TRBJ1-2
V: TRBV12-3/TRBV12-4
CDR3: CASSFGGQRGYTF
DNA: TGTGCCAGCAGTTTCGGGGGGCAGAGGGGCTACACCTTC

D: -
size: few
J: TRBJ1-5
V: TRBV20-1
CDR3: CSASDTDSNQPQHF
DNA: TGCAGTGCCAGCGACACAGATAGCAATCAGCCCCAGCATTTT

D: -
size: many
J: TRBJ1-5
V: TRBV12-3/TRBV12-4
CDR3: CASSSRVARWSNQPQHF
DNA: TGTGCCAGCAGTTCTCGTGTTGCGCGTTGGAGCAATCAGCCCCAGCATTTT

D: TRBD2
size: -
J: TRBJ2-1
V: TRBV6-2/TRBV6-3
CDR3: CASKAGGGRNEQFF
DNA: TGTGCCAGCAAAGCGGGAGGAGGCCGAAATGAGCAGTTCTTC

D: -
size: -
J: TRBJ1-2
V: TRBV28
CDR3: CATDSDYGYTF
DNA: TGTGCCACGGACTCCGACTATGGCTACACCTTC

D: -
size: -
J: TRBJ1-1
V: TRBV29-1
CDR3: CSVGGGGTEAFF
DNA: TGCAGCGTTGGAGGAGGGGGGACTGAAGCTTTCTTT

D: TRBD2
size: -
J: TRBJ2-3
V: TRBV5-6
CDR3: CASSSGTSGRTDTQYF
DNA: TGTGCCAGCAGCTCCGGGACTAGCGGCCGCACAGATACGCAGTATTTT

D: -
size: few
J: TRBJ1-5
V: TRBV20-1
CDR3: CSARDSDQPQHF
DNA: TGCAGTGCTAGAGACAGCGATCAGCCCCAGCATTTT

D: TRBD2
size: many
J: TRBJ2-7
V: TRBV2
CDR3: CASTTSGPYEQYF
DNA: TGTGCCAGCACGACTAGCGGGCCCTACGAGCAGTACTTC

D: TRBD2
size: -
J: TRBJ2-1
V: TRBV5-5
CDR3: CASRLSPRVVAGAEQFF
DNA: TGTGCCAGCAGACTTTCTCCTAGGGTGGTAGCGGGGGCCGAGCAGTTCTTC

D: TRBD2
size: -
J: TRBJ2-3
V: TRBV5-5
CDR3: CASSLIAGRRTDTQYF
DNA: TGTGCCAGCAGCTTGATAGCGGGGCGGCGGACAGATACGCAGTATTTT

D: -
size: many
J: TRBJ2-7
V: TRBV7-9
CDR3: CASTEDSYEQYF
DNA: TGTGCCAGCACCGAGGACAGCTACGAGCAGTACTTC

D: -
size: many
J: TRBJ1-2
V: TRBV28
CDR3: CASITGQSYGYTF
DNA: TGTGCCAGCATAACTGGACAGAGCTATGGCTACACCTTC

D: TRBD1
size: many
J: TRBJ1-4
V: TRBV28
CDR3: CASRTGGAGGDEKLFF
DNA: TGTGCCAGTAGGACAGGGGGCGCGGGAGGCGATGAAAAACTGTTTTTT

D: -
size: many
J: TRBJ1-5
V: TRBV2
CDR3: CASSEDSYSNQPQHF
DNA: TGTGCCAGCAGTGAAGACAGCTATAGCAATCAGCCCCAGCATTTT